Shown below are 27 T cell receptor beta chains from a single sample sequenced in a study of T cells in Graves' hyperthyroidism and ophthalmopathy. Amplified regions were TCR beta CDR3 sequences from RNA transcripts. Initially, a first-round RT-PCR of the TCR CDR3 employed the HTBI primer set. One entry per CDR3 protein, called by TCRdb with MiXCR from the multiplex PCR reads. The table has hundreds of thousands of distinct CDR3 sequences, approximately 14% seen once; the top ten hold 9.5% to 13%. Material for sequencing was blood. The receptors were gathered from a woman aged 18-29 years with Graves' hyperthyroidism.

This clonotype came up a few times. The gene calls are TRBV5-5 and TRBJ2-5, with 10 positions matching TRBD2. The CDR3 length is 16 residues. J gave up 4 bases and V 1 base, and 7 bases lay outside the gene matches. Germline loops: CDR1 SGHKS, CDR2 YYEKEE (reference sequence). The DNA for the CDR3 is TGTGCCAGCAGCTTGTGGCCTAGCGGGAGTGGAGAGACCCAGTACTTC. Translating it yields CASSLWPSGSGETQYF.

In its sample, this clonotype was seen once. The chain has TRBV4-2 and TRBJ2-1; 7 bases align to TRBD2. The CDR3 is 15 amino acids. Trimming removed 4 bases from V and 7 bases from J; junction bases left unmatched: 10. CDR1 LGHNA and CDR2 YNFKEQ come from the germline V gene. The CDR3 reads CASSPTIPRGNEQFF. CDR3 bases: TGTGCCAGCAGCCCCACTATACCGCGGGGGAATGAGCAGTTCTTC.

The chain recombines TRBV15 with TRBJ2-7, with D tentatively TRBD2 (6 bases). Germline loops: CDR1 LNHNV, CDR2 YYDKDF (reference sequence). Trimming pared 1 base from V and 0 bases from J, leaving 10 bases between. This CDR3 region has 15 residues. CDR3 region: CATSRARGTSYEQYF. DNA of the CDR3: TGTGCCACCAGCAGAGCCCGCGGGACCTCCTACGAGCAGTACTTC.

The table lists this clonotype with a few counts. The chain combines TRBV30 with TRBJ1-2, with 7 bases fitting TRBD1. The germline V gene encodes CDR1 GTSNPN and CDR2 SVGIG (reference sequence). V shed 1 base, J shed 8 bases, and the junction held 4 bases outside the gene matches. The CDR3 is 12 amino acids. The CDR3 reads CAWSDRGNGYTF. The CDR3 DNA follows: TGTGCCTGGAGTGACAGGGGCAACGGCTACACCTTC.

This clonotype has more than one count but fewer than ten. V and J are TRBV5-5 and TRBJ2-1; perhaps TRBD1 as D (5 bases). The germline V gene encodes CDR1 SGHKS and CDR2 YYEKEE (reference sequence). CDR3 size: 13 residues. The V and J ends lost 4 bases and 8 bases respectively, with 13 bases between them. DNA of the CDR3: TGTGCCAGCAGCCCTGGGGCTAGTGATGAGCAGTTCTTC. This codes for CASSPGASDEQFF.

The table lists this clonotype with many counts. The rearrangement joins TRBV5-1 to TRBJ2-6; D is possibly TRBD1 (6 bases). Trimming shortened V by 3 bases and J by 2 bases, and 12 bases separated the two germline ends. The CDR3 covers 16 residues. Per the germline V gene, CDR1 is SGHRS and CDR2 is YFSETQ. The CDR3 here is CASSSNYRAGANVLTF. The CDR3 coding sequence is TGCGCCAGCAGCTCGAATTACAGGGCTGGGGCCAACGTCCTGACTTTC.

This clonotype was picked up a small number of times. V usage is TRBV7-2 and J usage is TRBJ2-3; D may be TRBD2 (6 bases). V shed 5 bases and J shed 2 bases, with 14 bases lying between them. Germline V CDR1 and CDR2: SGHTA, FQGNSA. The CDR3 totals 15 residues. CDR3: CASSNGLNPTDTQYF. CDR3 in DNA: TGTGCCAGCAGCAACGGACTAAATCCCACAGATACGCAGTATTTT. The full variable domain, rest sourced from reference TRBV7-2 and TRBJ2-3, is GAGVSQSPSNKVTEKGKDVELRCDPISGHTALYWYRQSLGQGLEFLIYFQGNSAPDKSGLPSDRFSAERTGGSVSTLTIQRTQQEDSAVYLCASSNGLNPTDTQYFGPGTRLTVL.

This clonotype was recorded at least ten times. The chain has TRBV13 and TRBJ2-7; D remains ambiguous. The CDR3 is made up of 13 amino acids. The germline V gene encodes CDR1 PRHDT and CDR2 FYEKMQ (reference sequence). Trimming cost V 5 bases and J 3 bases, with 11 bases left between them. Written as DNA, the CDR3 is TGTGCCAGCAGCAGAAAGGACGGCTACGAGCAGTACTTC. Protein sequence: CASSRKDGYEQYF.

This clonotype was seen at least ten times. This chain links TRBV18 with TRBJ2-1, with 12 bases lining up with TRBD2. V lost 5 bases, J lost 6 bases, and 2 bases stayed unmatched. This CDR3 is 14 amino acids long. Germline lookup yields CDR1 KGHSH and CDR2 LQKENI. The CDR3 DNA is TGTGCCAGCTCAAAGACTAGCGGGAGCAATGAGCAGTTCTTC. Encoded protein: CASSKTSGSNEQFF.

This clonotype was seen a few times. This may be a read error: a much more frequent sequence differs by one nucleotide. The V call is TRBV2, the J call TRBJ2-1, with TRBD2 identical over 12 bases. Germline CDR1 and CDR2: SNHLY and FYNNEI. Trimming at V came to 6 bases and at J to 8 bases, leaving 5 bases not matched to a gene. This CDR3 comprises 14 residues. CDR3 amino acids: CASSGLAGPHEQFF. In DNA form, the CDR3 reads TGTGCCAGCAGCGGACTAGCGGGACCTCATGAGCAGTTCTTC.

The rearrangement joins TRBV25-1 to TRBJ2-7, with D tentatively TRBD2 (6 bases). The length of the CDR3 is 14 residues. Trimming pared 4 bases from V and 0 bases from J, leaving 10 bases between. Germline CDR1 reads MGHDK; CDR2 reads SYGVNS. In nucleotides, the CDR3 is TGTGCCAGCAGTGGGGCGGGAAGCTCCTACGAGCAGTACTTC. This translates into CASSGAGSSYEQYF.

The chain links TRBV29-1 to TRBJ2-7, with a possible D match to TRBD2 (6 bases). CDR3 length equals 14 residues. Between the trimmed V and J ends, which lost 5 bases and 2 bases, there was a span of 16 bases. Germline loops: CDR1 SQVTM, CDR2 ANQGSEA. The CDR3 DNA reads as TGCAGCGTTTTCTCATCTGGCGGGACCTACGAGCAGTACTTC. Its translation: CSVFSSGGTYEQYF.

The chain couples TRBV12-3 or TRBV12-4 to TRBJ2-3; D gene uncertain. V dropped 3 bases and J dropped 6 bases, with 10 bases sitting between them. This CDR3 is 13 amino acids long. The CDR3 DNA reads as TGTGCCAGCAGTTTCCCTACCCCGGATACGCAGTATTTT. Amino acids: CASSFPTPDTQYF.

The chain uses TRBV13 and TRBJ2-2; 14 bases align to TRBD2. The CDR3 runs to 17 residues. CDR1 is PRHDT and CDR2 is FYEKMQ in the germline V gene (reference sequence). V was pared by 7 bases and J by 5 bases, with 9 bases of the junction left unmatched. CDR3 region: CASTQGLAGGRTGELFF. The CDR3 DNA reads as TGTGCCAGCACCCAAGGACTAGCGGGAGGTCGAACCGGGGAGCTGTTTTTT.

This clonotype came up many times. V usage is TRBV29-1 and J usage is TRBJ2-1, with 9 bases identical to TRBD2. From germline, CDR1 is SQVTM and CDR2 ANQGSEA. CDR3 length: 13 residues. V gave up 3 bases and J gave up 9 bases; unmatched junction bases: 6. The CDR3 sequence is CSVEGLAKLEQFF. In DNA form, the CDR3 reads TGCAGCGTTGAGGGACTAGCTAAGCTTGAGCAGTTCTTC.

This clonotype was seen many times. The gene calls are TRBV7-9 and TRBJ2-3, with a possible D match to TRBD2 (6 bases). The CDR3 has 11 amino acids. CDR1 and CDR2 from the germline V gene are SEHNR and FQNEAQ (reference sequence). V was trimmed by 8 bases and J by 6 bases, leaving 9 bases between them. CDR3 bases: TGTGCCAGCGGGGGGACCGATACGCAGTATTTT. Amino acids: CASGGTDTQYF.

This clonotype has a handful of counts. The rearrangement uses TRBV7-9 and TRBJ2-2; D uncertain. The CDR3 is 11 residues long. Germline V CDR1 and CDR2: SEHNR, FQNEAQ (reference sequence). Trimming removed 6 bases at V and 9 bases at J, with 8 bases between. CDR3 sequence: CASRQNWELFF. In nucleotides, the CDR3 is TGTGCCAGCAGACAAAACTGGGAGCTGTTTTTT.

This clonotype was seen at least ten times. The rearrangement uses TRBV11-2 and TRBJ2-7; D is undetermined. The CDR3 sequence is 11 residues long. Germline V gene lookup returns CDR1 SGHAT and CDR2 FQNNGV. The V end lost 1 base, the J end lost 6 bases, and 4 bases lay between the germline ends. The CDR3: CASSLATEQYF. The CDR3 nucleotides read TGTGCCAGCAGCTTAGCTACCGAGCAGTACTTC. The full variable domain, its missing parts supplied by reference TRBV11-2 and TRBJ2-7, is EAGVAQSPRYKIIEKRQSVAFWCNPISGHATLYWYQQILGQGPKLLIQFQNNGVVDDSQLPKDRFSAERLKGVDSTLKIQPAKLEDSAVYLCASSLATEQYFGPGTRLTVT.

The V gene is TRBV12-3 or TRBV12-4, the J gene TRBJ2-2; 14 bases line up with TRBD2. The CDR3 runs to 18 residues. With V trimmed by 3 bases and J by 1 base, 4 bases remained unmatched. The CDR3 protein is CASSFPGTSGGNTGELFF. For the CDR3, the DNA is TGTGCCAGCAGTTTTCCGGGGACTAGCGGGGGGAACACCGGGGAGCTGTTTTTT.

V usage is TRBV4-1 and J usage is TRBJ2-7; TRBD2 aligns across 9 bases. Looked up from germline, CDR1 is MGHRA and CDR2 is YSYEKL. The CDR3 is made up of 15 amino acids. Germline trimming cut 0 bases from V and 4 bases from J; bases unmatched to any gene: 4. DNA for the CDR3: TGCGCCAGCAGCCAAGAACCTAGCGGGGCTTACGAGCAGTACTTC. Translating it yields CASSQEPSGAYEQYF.

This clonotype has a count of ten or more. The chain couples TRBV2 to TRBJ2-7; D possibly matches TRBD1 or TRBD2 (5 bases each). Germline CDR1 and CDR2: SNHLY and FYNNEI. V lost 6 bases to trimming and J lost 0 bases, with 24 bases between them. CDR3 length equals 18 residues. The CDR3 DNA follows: TGTGCCAGCAGCGGATGGGCTCCGGGACGCCAGAGCTCCTACGAGCAGTACTTC. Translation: CASSGWAPGRQSSYEQYF. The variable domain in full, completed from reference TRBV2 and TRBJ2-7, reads EPEVTQTPSHQVTQMGQEVILRCVPISNHLYFYWYRQILGQKVEFLVSFYNNEISEKSEIFDDQFSVERPDGSNFTLKIRSTKLEDSAMYFCASSGWAPGRQSSYEQYFGPGTRLTVT.

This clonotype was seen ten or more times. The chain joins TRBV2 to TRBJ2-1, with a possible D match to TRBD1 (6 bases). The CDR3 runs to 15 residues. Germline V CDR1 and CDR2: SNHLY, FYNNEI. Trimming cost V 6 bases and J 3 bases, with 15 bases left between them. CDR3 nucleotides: TGTGCCAGCAGCCCGGACAGAGGGGGCTACAATGAGCAGTTCTTC. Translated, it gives CASSPDRGGYNEQFF.

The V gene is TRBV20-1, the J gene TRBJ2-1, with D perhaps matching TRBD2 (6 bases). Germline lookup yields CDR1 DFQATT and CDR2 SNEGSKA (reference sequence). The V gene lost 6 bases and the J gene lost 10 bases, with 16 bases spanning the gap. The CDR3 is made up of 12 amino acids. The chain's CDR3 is CSARDSTPEQFF. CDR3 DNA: TGCAGTGCCAGGGACTCGACCCCAGAGCAGTTCTTC.

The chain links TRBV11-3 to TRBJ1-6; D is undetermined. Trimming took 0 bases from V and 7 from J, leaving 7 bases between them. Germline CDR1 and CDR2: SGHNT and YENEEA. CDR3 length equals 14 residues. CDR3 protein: CASSLDHGNSPLHF. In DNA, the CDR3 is TGTGCCAGCAGCTTAGACCATGGAAATTCACCCCTCCACTTT. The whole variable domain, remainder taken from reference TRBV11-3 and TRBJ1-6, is EAGVVQSPRYKIIEKKQPVAFWCNPISGHNTLYWYLQNLGQGPELLIRYENEEAVDDSQLPKDRFSAERLKGVDSTLKIQPAELGDSAVYLCASSLDHGNSPLHFGNGTRLTVT.

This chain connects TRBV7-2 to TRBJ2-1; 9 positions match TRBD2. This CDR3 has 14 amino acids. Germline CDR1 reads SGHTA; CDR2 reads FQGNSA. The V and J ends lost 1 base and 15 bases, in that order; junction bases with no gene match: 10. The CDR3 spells CASSLVPSGRFPFF. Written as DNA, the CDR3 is TGTGCCAGCAGCTTAGTTCCCAGCGGGAGGTTTCCGTTCTTC.

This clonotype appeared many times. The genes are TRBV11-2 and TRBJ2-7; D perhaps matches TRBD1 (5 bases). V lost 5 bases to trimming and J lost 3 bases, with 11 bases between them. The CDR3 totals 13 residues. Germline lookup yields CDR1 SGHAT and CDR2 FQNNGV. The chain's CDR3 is CASSTGRYYEQYF. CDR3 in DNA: TGTGCCAGCAGCACAGGACGATACTACGAGCAGTACTTC.

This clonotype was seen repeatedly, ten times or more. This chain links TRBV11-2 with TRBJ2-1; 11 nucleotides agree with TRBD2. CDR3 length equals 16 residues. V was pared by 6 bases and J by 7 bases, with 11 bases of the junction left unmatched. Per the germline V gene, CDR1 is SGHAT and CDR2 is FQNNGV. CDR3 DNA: TGTGCCAGCAGACATTTAGCGGGAGGGCCTCGTAATGAGCAGTTCTTC. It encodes CASRHLAGGPRNEQFF.